Listed below are T cell receptor beta chains from one sample, sequenced in a study of patients and donors after allogeneic stem cell transplantation. MiXCR, applied by TCRdb to the RT-PCR reads, yields one record per CDR3 protein. The data contain about a million distinct CDR3 sequences, approximately 19% of them singletons. The sample taken for sequencing was blood, either unsorted or a sorted T cell fraction (not recorded which). These receptors were obtained from a human donor who was either an allogeneic HSCT recipient or a stem cell or donor lymphocyte infusion donor (not recorded which). It is not recorded whose cells these are; they may come from a transplant donor. Each CDR3 is given with its conserved first and last residue. Each record gives: V gene, J gene, clone size, D gene, CDR3 protein, CDR3 DNA. The D gene is left open where the match is weak. Where a row states a size, it is once, few, many or the class of an expanded clone; other rows omit it.

v_call: TRBV5-1; j_call: TRBJ1-6; clone_size: few; d_call: TRBD1; cdr3_aa: CASSLGTGRHSPLHF; cdr3_nt: TGCGCCAGCAGCTTGGGGACAGGGAGACATTCACCCCTCCACTTT
v_call: TRBV6-5; j_call: TRBJ2-7; clone_size: few; d_call: -; cdr3_aa: CASSYSRTQARGDYEQYF; cdr3_nt: TGTGCCAGCAGTTACTCTCGAACGCAAGCCCGTGGAGATTACGAGCAGTACTTC
v_call: TRBV15; j_call: TRBJ2-1; clone_size: few; d_call: -; cdr3_aa: CATSSQRPGGGLYNEQFF; cdr3_nt: TGTGCCACCAGCAGTCAGCGGCCAGGAGGGGGGCTCTACAATGAGCAGTTCTTC
v_call: TRBV27; j_call: TRBJ1-5; clone_size: few; d_call: TRBD1; cdr3_aa: CASSLSSGTGFKGPQHF; cdr3_nt: TGTGCCAGCAGTTTATCAAGCGGGACAGGTTTCAAGGGGCCCCAGCATTTT
v_call: TRBV20-1; j_call: TRBJ2-1; clone_size: many; d_call: TRBD2; cdr3_aa: CSAIGGGSSYNEQFF; cdr3_nt: TGCAGTGCTATCGGCGGGGGAAGCTCCTACAATGAGCAGTTCTTC
v_call: TRBV5-1; j_call: TRBJ1-4; clone_size: many; d_call: -; cdr3_aa: CASSLGGSNEKLFF; cdr3_nt: TGCGCCAGCAGCTTGGGTGGTTCTAATGAAAAACTGTTTTTT
v_call: TRBV7-2; j_call: TRBJ2-7; clone_size: -; d_call: -; cdr3_aa: CASRERGYEQYF; cdr3_nt: TGTGCCAGCCGGGAGAGGGGGTACGAGCAGTACTTC
v_call: TRBV29-1; j_call: TRBJ2-7; clone_size: few; d_call: TRBD1; cdr3_aa: CSVGQGVNEQYF; cdr3_nt: TGCAGCGTTGGACAGGGGGTCAACGAGCAGTACTTC
v_call: TRBV11-3; j_call: TRBJ2-5; clone_size: -; d_call: TRBD1; cdr3_aa: CASSRTGGDQETQYF; cdr3_nt: TGTGCCAGCAGTCGGACAGGGGGAGACCAAGAGACCCAGTACTTC
v_call: TRBV12-3/TRBV12-4; j_call: TRBJ1-1; clone_size: few; d_call: -; cdr3_aa: CASSLRVGAFF; cdr3_nt: TGTGCCAGCAGTTTAAGAGTAGGAGCTTTCTTT
v_call: TRBV10-3; j_call: TRBJ1-3; clone_size: few; d_call: -; cdr3_aa: CAISEDSSGNTIYF; cdr3_nt: TGTGCCATCAGTGAGGACAGCTCTGGAAACACCATATATTTT
v_call: TRBV20-1; j_call: TRBJ2-7; clone_size: many; d_call: -; cdr3_aa: CSATKVLWGDEQYF; cdr3_nt: TGCAGTGCAACTAAAGTACTGTGGGGGGACGAGCAGTACTTC
v_call: TRBV19; j_call: TRBJ2-1; clone_size: -; d_call: -; cdr3_aa: CASSMAAEQFF; cdr3_nt: TGTGCCAGTAGTATGGCAGCTGAGCAGTTCTTC
v_call: TRBV28; j_call: TRBJ2-2; clone_size: few; d_call: -; cdr3_aa: CASSPAWGNTGELFF; cdr3_nt: TGTGCCAGCAGCCCCGCCTGGGGGAACACCGGGGAGCTGTTTTTT
v_call: TRBV21-1; j_call: TRBJ2-4; clone_size: few; d_call: -; cdr3_aa: CASSDRLPRSRAKNIQYF; cdr3_nt: TGTGCCAGCAGCGATCGATTACCACGGAGCAGAGCCAAAAACATTCAGTACTTC
v_call: TRBV4-1; j_call: TRBJ2-7; clone_size: -; d_call: -; cdr3_aa: CASSQWTAYEQYF; cdr3_nt: TGCGCCAGCAGCCAATGGACGGCTTACGAGCAGTACTTC